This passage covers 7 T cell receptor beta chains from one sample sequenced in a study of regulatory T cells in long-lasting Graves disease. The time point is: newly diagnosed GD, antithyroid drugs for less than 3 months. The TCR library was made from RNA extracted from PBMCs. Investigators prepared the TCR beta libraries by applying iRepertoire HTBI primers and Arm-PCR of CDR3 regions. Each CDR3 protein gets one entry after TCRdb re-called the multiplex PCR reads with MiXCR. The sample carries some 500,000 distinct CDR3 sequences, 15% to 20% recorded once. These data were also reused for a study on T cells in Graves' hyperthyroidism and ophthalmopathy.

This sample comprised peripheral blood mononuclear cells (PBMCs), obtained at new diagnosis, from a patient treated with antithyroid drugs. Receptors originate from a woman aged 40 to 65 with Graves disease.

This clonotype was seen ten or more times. The CDR3 here is CSVLTRITDTQYF. DNA of the CDR3: TGCAGTGTCCTGACTAGAATAACAGATACGCAGTATTTT. The rearrangement joins TRBV20-1 to TRBJ2-3; D is possibly TRBD2 (6 bases). V dropped 7 bases and J dropped 3 bases, with 14 bases sitting between them. There are 13 residues in the CDR3. In germline, CDR1 is DFQATT, CDR2 SNEGSKA (reference sequence).

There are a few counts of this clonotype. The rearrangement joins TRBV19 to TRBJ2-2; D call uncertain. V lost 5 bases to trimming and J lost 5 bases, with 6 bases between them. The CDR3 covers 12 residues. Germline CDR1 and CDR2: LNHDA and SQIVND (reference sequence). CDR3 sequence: CASSWLTGELFF. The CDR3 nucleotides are TGTGCCAGTAGTTGGTTAACCGGGGAGCTGTTTTTT.

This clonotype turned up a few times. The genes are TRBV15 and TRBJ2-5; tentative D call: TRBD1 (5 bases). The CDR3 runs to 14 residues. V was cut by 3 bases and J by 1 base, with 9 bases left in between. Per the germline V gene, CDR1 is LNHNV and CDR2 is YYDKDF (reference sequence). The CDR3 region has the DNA TGTGCCACCAGCAGCCGACAGATCCAAGAGACCCAGTACTTC. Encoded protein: CATSSRQIQETQYF.

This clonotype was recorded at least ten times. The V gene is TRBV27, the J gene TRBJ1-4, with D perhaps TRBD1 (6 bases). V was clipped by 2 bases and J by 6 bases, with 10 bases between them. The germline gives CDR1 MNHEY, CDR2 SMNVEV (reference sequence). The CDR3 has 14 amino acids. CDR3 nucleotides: TGTGCCAGCAGTTTAAGCAGGGGTGATGAAAAACTGTTTTTT. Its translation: CASSLSRGDEKLFF.

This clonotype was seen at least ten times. The CDR3 sequence is CASSVEVGRYEQYF. The CDR3 DNA follows: TGTGCCAGCAGCGTAGAGGTTGGTCGCTACGAGCAGTACTTC. The J gene is TRBJ2-7, the V gene TRBV9; no firm D call. Germline lookup yields CDR1 SGDLS and CDR2 YYNGEE. This CDR3 region has 14 residues. Trimming left V 0 bases short and J 3 bases short, with 10 bases between.

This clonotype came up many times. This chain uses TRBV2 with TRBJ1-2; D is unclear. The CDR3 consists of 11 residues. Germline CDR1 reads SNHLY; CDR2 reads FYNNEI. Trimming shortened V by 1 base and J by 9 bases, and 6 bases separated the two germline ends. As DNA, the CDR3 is TGTGCCAGCAGTGAAGAAGCCAGCTACACCTTC. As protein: CASSEEASYTF.

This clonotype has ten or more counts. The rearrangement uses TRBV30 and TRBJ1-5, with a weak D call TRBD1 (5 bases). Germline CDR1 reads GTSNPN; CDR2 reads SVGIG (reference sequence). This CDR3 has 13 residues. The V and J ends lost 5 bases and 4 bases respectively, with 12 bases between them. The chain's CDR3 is CAWAGNSNQPQHF. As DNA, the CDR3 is TGTGCCTGGGCAGGGAACAGTAATCAGCCCCAGCATTTT.